Included here is one TCR beta chain sequence, with context. At baseline, cycle 4 day 1, and cycle 7 day 1, blood was sampled. The data were taken from a study of OX40 agonist ivuxolimab in advanced cancers. Study-level information: Aged about 23 to 90 with a mean of 60 years, they were approximately 80% male.

The protocol was immunoSEQ multiplex PCR, while the TCRdb copy is restricted to in-frame clones and leaves out a portion. The sample comprises 92,000 or so clones, approximately 84% of which are singletons, and under 6.5% rests with the top ten. The sample here was CD4+ or CD8+ T cells sorted from blood, taken in a trial of the OX40 agonist ivuxolimab. This receptor was obtained from an adult with an advanced solid tumor such as melanoma, head and neck, liver or kidney cancer.

The CDR3 region is CASSLTSTVYEQYF. CDR3 DNA: TGTGCCAGCAGCTTAACTAGCACTGTCTACGAGCAGTACTTC. This sequence joins TRBV7-2 and TRBJ2-7, with D possibly matching TRBD2 (6 bases). The germline CDR1 and CDR2 sequences are SGHTA and FQGNSA. Trimming cost V 2 bases and J 3 bases, with 11 bases left between them. The CDR3 loop spans 14 amino acids.